One and the same sample provided the 10 T cell receptor beta chains below, sequenced in a study of CD8+ T cells in alopecia areata. Once RNA had been extracted, it was reverse transcribed into cDNA to act as the sequencing template. Assay: immunoSEQ multiplex PCR; the TCRdb copy retains only in-frame clones and omits some. The data hold 30,000 to 35,000 clones, with about 60% observed a single time. The sequencing sample was made of NKG2D-high CD8+ T cells sorted from blood. The receptor source for this set is a human donor with alopecia areata.

The rearrangement uses TRBV4-1 and TRBJ2-3, with 12 bases matching TRBD1. Looked up from germline, CDR1 is MGHRA and CDR2 is YSYEKL. V dropped 8 bases and J dropped 3; count of bases not matched to a gene: 6. The CDR3 is 15 amino acids. The chain's CDR3 is CASGPGQGATDTQYF. The DNA for the CDR3 is TGCGCCAGCGGTCCGGGACAGGGGGCGACAGATACGCAGTATTTT.

The chain employs TRBV27 and TRBJ2-5; tentative D call: TRBD2 (6 bases). The germline V and J ends were trimmed by 10 bases and 5 bases, with 26 bases remaining between them. The CDR3 length is 16 residues. CDR1 is MNHEY and CDR2 is SMNVEV in the germline V gene (reference sequence). The chain's CDR3 is CATREGYGRWWETQYF. Written as DNA, the CDR3 is TGTGCCACCCGAGAGGGTTACGGGAGATGGTGGGAGACCCAGTACTTC.

The rearrangement links TRBV7-9 to TRBJ2-6, with 7 bases lining up with TRBD1. From germline, CDR1 is SEHNR and CDR2 FQNEAQ (reference sequence). CDR3 length: 16 residues. Germline trimming cut 4 bases from V and 2 bases from J; bases unmatched to any gene: 5. In nucleotides, the CDR3 is TGTGCCAGCAGCTCCCGGCAGGGGGCTGGGGCCAACGTCCTGACTTTC. As protein: CASSSRQGAGANVLTF.

The rearrangement uses TRBV5-1 and TRBJ2-7; TRBD2 matches 10 bases. The trim removed 4 bases at V and 4 bases at J, leaving 11 bases unmatched. CDR3 size: 16 residues. Germline CDR1 SGHRS, CDR2 YFSETQ. Here the CDR3 reads CASSPDLAGAKYEQYF. The CDR3 nucleotides are TGCGCCAGCAGCCCGGACCTAGCGGGAGCGAAATACGAGCAGTACTTC.

This clone is a singleton in its sample. The rearrangement joins TRBV13 to TRBJ2-2, with a possible D match to TRBD2 (6 bases). Germline CDR1 is PRHDT and CDR2 is FYEKMQ (reference sequence). The CDR3 covers 17 residues. The germline V and J ends were trimmed by 5 bases and 4 bases, with 20 bases remaining between them. CDR3 loop: CASSPNWGDVGTGELFF. The CDR3 DNA follows: TGTGCCAGCAGCCCTAATTGGGGGGACGTGGGCACCGGGGAGCTGTTTTTT.

The J gene is TRBJ1-1, the V gene TRBV7-9, with D possibly TRBD1 on 5 matching bases. Trimming left V 3 bases short and J 7 bases short, with 12 bases between. The V gene's germline CDR1 is SEHNR and CDR2 FQNEAQ (reference sequence). This CDR3 has 13 residues. CDR3 nucleotides: TGTGCCAGCAGCTTTGGGGGAGTCATTGAAGCTTTCTTT. Translating gives CASSFGGVIEAFF.

The rearrangement uses TRBV5-1 and TRBJ1-3; no definite D call. With 0 bases removed from V and 2 bases from J, the gap between germline ends came to 3 bases. Germline assignment: CDR1 SGHRS and CDR2 YFSETQ. This CDR3 is built from 13 residues. CDR3 protein: CASSLDPGNTIYF. The DNA for the CDR3 is TGCGCCAGCAGCTTGGATCCTGGAAACACCATATATTTT.

For this clone: Lacking the conserved final phenylalanine or tryptophan, this CDR3 likely reflects a read error. The limits of the CDR3 on the DNA are not certain, so only TCRdb's listed CDR3 is given. The J gene is TRBJ2-7, the V gene TRBV23-1; the table gives TRBD1 as D, unverified against the DNA. TRBV23-1 is known as an ORF, though its function is uncertain. The CDR3 is 8 residues long, counting both termini. CDR3 protein: CASSQSGA.

This clone was seen only a few times. The rearrangement joins TRBV29-1 to TRBJ2-3, with D possibly called TRBD1 or TRBD2 (6 bases each). V was pared by 4 bases and J by 2 bases, with 10 bases between. The V gene's germline CDR1 is SQVTM and CDR2 ANQGSEA. This CDR3 spans 13 amino acids. CDR3 coding DNA: TGCAGCGTTGTAGGGGGGAACACAGATACGCAGTATTTT. It is translated as CSVVGGNTDTQYF.

There are a few counts of this clone. The chain carries TRBV7-3 and TRBJ1-1; D is possibly TRBD1 (5 bases). V lost 2 bases to trimming and J lost 6 bases, with 10 bases between them. The CDR3 has 13 residues. Germline V CDR1 and CDR2: SGHTA, FQGTGA. CDR3 DNA: TGTGCCAGCAGCTTAGTGGGAGGGGCTGAAGCTTTCTTT. Amino acid sequence: CASSLVGGAEAFF.